This T cell receptor (beta chain) was recovered during a study of T cells after yellow fever vaccination. Study-wide context: Libraries from low-cell-number fractions were prepared with the SMART-Seq v4 Ultra Low Input RNA kit. Study results and caveats: A weaker secondary response peaked on day 5, the primary on day 15.

This CDR3 contains 15 residues. Germline V gives CDR1 SNHLY, CDR2 FYNNEI. V gave up 6 bases and J gave up 5 bases, with 19 bases separating them. From the 5' RACE reads, TCRdb called clonotypes with MiXCR, one entry per CDR3 protein. The profile covers about 340,000 distinct CDR3 sequences, with approximately 13% appearing a single time and 2.5% to 4% taken by the ten largest. Notes on this clonotype: Antigen specificity is unknown.

This receptor was identified in a man aged 18 to 35 who received the YFV17D yellow fever vaccine. This sample comprised CD4+ T cells sorted from PBMCs, obtained 15 days after the yellow fever booster vaccination. The chain combines TRBV2 with TRBJ1-2; D is possibly TRBD1 (6 bases). DNA for the CDR3: TGTGCCAGCAGGCCCTGGGGGGGCGAAGGGTATGGCTACACCTTC. It specifies CASRPWGGEGYGYTF.